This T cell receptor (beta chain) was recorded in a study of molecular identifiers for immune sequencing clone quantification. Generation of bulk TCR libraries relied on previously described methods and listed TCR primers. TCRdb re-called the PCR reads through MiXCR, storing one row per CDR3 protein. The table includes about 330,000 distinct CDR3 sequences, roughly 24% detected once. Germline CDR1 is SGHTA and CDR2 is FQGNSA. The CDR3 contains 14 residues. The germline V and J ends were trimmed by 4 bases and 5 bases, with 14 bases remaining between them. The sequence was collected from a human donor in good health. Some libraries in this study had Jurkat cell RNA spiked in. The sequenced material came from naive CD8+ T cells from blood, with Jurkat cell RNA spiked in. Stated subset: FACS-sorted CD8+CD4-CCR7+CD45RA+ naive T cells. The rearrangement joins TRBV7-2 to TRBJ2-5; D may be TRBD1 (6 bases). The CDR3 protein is CASSSSTGYETQYF. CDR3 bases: TGTGCCAGCAGCTCGTCGACAGGTTATGAGACCCAGTACTTC.